One sample yielded the 2 T cell receptor beta chains listed below, sequenced in a study of T cells in Graves' hyperthyroidism and ophthalmopathy. There were TCR beta CDR3 regions amplified from RNA transcripts. During a first-round RT-PCR of the TCR CDR3, the HTBI primer set was used. TCRdb re-analysed the multiplex PCR reads in MiXCR, keeping a single row per CDR3 protein. The repertoire holds hundreds of thousands of distinct CDR3 sequences, less than 25% seen once, with 34% in the top ten. Material: blood. These receptors were taken from a man younger than 45 with Graves' ophthalmopathy.

This clonotype has only a few counts. CDR3 DNA sequence: TGTGCCAGTAGTGTTACAGGGGCGATTAACTATGGCTACACCTTC. This sequence encodes CASSVTGAINYGYTF. This chain uses TRBV19 with TRBJ1-2, with 7 positions matching TRBD1. V was clipped by 5 bases and J by 1 base; unmatched bases: 7. Germline lookup yields CDR1 LNHDA and CDR2 SQIVND (reference sequence). This CDR3 has 15 amino acids.

The J gene is TRBJ1-6, the V gene TRBV28, with TRBD1 as a possible D gene (5 bases). Trimming took off 7 bases at V and 9 bases at J, with 10 bases between the two ends. The germline V gene has CDR1 MDHEN and CDR2 SYDVKM. There are 12 residues in the CDR3. The DNA of the CDR3 is TGTGCCAGCACCCCCGGGGGTTCACCCCTCCACTTT. Its protein is CASTPGGSPLHF.